The next 29 T cell receptor beta chains were all read from a single sample in a study of shared clonotypes between healthy human individuals. Sequencing was performed with immunoSEQ multiplex PCR; in TCRdb, only in-frame clones are kept and a portion is missing. The profile shows hundreds of thousands of clones, approximately 74% of them singletons. The sample was memory CD4+ T cells sorted from blood. Sample subset: CD45RA-negative fraction. The receptors were sampled from a woman in her 30s in good health.

V gene TRBV18 combines with J gene TRBJ2-5; D uncertain. This CDR3 has 14 residues. Germline V gene lookup returns CDR1 KGHSH and CDR2 LQKENI. V lost 2 bases, J lost 5 bases, and 12 bases lay in between. The CDR3 here is CASSPLVKPETQYF. The CDR3 nucleotides are TGTGCCAGCTCACCATTGGTTAAGCCGGAGACCCAGTACTTC.

The DNA of the CDR3 is TGTGCCAGCAGCCCTGGACATCTCTATGGCTACACCTTC. It codes for CASSPGHLYGYTF. This rearrangement joins TRBV7-9 to TRBJ1-2, with D maybe TRBD1 (5 bases). The germline V gene encodes CDR1 SEHNR and CDR2 FQNEAQ (reference sequence). The CDR3 consists of 13 residues. V was clipped by 5 bases and J by 4 bases, with 11 bases between them.

With respect to this clone: At one end, the junction sequence differs from germline, possibly due to a read error. V gene TRBV6-1 combines with J gene TRBJ1-5; D unresolved. The germline V gene has CDR1 MNHNS and CDR2 SASEGT. The CDR3 spans 13 residues. CDR3 sequence: CASSERPNLPQHF. CDR3 DNA: TGTGCCAGCAGTGAACGGCCTAATCTGCCCCAGCATTTT.

The chain couples TRBV6-6 to TRBJ1-4, with 7 bases lining up with TRBD1. The germline V gene encodes CDR1 MNHNY and CDR2 SVGAGI (reference sequence). V was clipped by 5 bases and J by 8 bases; unmatched bases: 11. The CDR3 covers 15 residues. DNA of the CDR3: TGTGCCAGCAGTCACAGGGGAATAAGTGGAGAAAAACTGTTTTTT. Protein sequence: CASSHRGISGEKLFF.

This clone was seen only a few times. Other DNA sequences in the same sample also yield this CDR3. The chain carries TRBV29-1 and TRBJ1-1; D unresolved. Germline CDR1 and CDR2: SQVTM and ANQGSEA. V lost 7 bases and J 3 bases, leaving 9 bases between the germline ends. The CDR3 consists of 11 residues. CDR3 DNA sequence: TGCAGCGGTGTACGGGACACTGAAGCTTTCTTT. Encoded protein: CSGVRDTEAFF. Full variable domain (outside the CDR3, taken from reference TRBV29-1 and TRBJ1-1): SAVISQKPSRDICQRGTSLTIQCQVDSQVTMMFWYRQQPGQSLTLIATANQGSEATYESGFVIDKFPISRPNLTFSTLTVSNMSPEDSSIYLCSGVRDTEAFFGQGTRLTVV.

The chain carries TRBV19 and TRBJ1-2; 8 bases fit TRBD1. With 6 bases clipped from V and 7 bases from J, the junction kept 16 bases outside the gene matches. Germline CDR1 is LNHDA and CDR2 is SQIVND (reference sequence). This CDR3 is built from 16 residues. The CDR3: CASRPYSRDRIVGYTF. The CDR3 nucleotides read TGTGCCAGTAGGCCTTATAGTAGGGACAGGATTGTTGGCTACACCTTC.

J is TRBJ2-1 and V is TRBV9, with D perhaps matching TRBD2 (6 bases). The CDR3 contains 13 residues. Trimming left V 0 bases short and J 7 bases short, with 8 bases between. Germline V lookup: CDR1 SGDLS, CDR2 YYNGEE. For the CDR3, the DNA is TGTGCCAGCAGCGTAGGGGAGGTTAATGAGCAGTTCTTC. Translating gives CASSVGEVNEQFF. Together with reference TRBV9 and TRBJ2-1, the CDR3 gives the full variable domain: DSGVTQTPKHLITATGQRVTLRCSPRSGDLSVYWYQQSLDQGLQFLIQYYNGEERAKGNILERFSAQQFPDLHSELNLSSLELGDSALYFCASSVGEVNEQFFGPGTRLTVL.

The chain has TRBV6-6 and TRBJ2-7, with D hard to call. With 4 bases removed from V and 3 bases from J, the gap between germline ends came to 7 bases. The CDR3 loop spans 12 amino acids. The germline gives CDR1 MNHNY, CDR2 SVGAGI (reference sequence). The CDR3 region has the DNA TGTGCCAGCAGTTTCGGGCTCTACGAGCAGTACTTC. It specifies CASSFGLYEQYF.

The chain combines TRBV29-1 with TRBJ1-3, with 10 positions matching TRBD1. The length of the CDR3 is 14 residues. Per the germline V gene, CDR1 is SQVTM and CDR2 is ANQGSEA. Losses at the gene ends were 6 bases for V and 3 bases for J; bases not matched to a gene: 5. CDR3 amino acids: CSVRQGAGGNTIYF. The CDR3 DNA follows: TGCAGCGTACGACAGGGGGCAGGTGGAAACACCATATATTTT.

V gene TRBV29-1 combines with J gene TRBJ2-5; 8 nucleotides line up with TRBD1. V shed 6 bases, J shed 7 bases, and the junction held 7 bases outside the gene matches. The length of the CDR3 is 12 residues. In germline, CDR1 is SQVTM, CDR2 ANQGSEA. CDR3: CSVGQGTGTQYF. The CDR3 DNA reads as TGCAGCGTAGGACAGGGTACCGGGACCCAGTACTTC.

About this clone: This specimen includes other DNA sequences encoding the same CDR3. V is TRBV28 and J is TRBJ1-5, with D possibly TRBD1 on 5 matching bases. The CDR3 loop spans 14 amino acids. Trimming took 7 bases from V and 0 from J, leaving 10 bases between them. The germline V gene has CDR1 MDHEN and CDR2 SYDVKM. The CDR3 region is CASTGGYSNQPQHF. CDR3 nucleotide sequence: TGTGCCAGCACCGGGGGTTATAGCAATCAGCCCCAGCATTTT.

The rearrangement uses TRBV19 and TRBJ1-1; the match to TRBD1 covers 7 bases. Germline V gene lookup returns CDR1 LNHDA and CDR2 SQIVND (reference sequence). The CDR3 covers 15 residues. The V gene end was trimmed by 6 bases and the J gene end by 0 bases; junction bases not matched to a gene: 7. This CDR3 is CASSLGQAMNTEAFF. The CDR3 DNA follows: TGTGCCAGTAGCTTAGGACAGGCGATGAACACTGAAGCTTTCTTT.

V gene TRBV30 combines with J gene TRBJ1-5; D is unresolved. Trimming removed 2 bases from V and 6 bases from J, with 14 bases in between. Germline V gene sequence: CDR1 GTSNPN, CDR2 SVGIG (reference sequence). This CDR3 has 14 amino acids. In DNA, the CDR3 is TGTGCCTGGAGTAAGGTAGCTGGGCCTCAGCCCCAGCATTTT. Protein sequence: CAWSKVAGPQPQHF.

This clone was seen once. V and J are TRBV14 and TRBJ2-3; no clear D. The V gene's germline CDR1 is SGHDN and CDR2 FVKESK. The length of the CDR3 is 15 residues. Trimming stripped 2 bases from V and 0 bases from J, with 9 bases between. The CDR3 DNA reads as TGTGCCAGCAGCCAAAAGGCCGACAGCACAGATACGCAGTATTTT. Encoded protein: CASSQKADSTDTQYF.

The count of this clone is one. The chain uses TRBV18 and TRBJ1-1; D might be TRBD1 (5 bases). The V end lost 6 bases, the J end lost 3 bases, and 14 bases lay between the germline ends. CDR3 length equals 14 residues. Germline CDR1 reads KGHSH; CDR2 reads LQKENI. The CDR3 protein is CASSKTQQDTEAFF. The CDR3 nucleotides are TGTGCCAGCTCGAAAACGCAACAGGACACTGAAGCTTTCTTT.

The genes are TRBV6-6 and TRBJ2-7; the match to TRBD1 covers 10 bases. The CDR3 totals 14 residues. The germline CDR1 and CDR2 sequences are MNHNY and SVGAGI (reference sequence). V was clipped by 2 bases and J by 6 bases; unmatched bases: 4. The CDR3 nucleotides read TGTGCCAGCAGTTACCGACAGGGGGCACCCGAGCAGTACTTC. Translating gives CASSYRQGAPEQYF.

This clone was recorded a few times. The J gene is TRBJ1-1, the V gene TRBV5-4; the match to TRBD1 covers 8 bases. CDR3 length equals 15 residues. Trimming removed 4 bases from V and 3 bases from J; junction bases left unmatched: 8. Germline V gene sequence: CDR1 SGHNT, CDR2 YYREEE (reference sequence). This CDR3 is CASSSLQGDHTEAFF. CDR3 DNA sequence: TGTGCCAGCAGCAGCTTACAGGGGGATCACACTGAAGCTTTCTTT.

The chain is built from TRBV13 and TRBJ2-3; TRBD2 aligns across 10 bases. CDR3 length: 18 amino acids. Germline V gene lookup returns CDR1 PRHDT and CDR2 FYEKMQ (reference sequence). V shed 2 bases and J 0 bases; nucleotides not matched to a gene: 8. CDR3 in amino acids: CASSLKVLAGASTDTQYF. For the CDR3, the DNA is TGTGCCAGCAGCTTAAAGGTTCTAGCGGGGGCTAGCACAGATACGCAGTATTTT. The full variable domain, with the rest looked up from reference TRBV13 and TRBJ2-3, is AAGVIQSPRHLIKEKRETATLKCYPIPRHDTVYWYQQGPGQDPQFLISFYEKMQSDKGSIPDRFSAQQFSDYHSELNMSSLELGDSALYFCASSLKVLAGASTDTQYFGPGTRLTVL.

This clone was recorded once. The rearrangement uses TRBV14 and TRBJ2-2; D possibly corresponds to TRBD2 (6 bases). Per germline, CDR1 SGHDN and CDR2 FVKESK. The CDR3 covers 15 residues. V was clipped by 0 bases and J by 6 bases, with 11 bases between them. The CDR3 loop is CASSQERGLPGELFF. CDR3 coding DNA: TGTGCCAGCAGCCAAGAGCGGGGATTACCCGGGGAGCTGTTTTTT.

V is TRBV2 and J is TRBJ1-5; D remains ambiguous. CDR3 length equals 11 residues. Trimming shortened V by 6 bases and J by 7 bases, and 7 bases separated the two germline ends. Germline V gene data show CDR1 as SNHLY and CDR2 as FYNNEI. In nucleotides, the CDR3 is TGTGCCAGCAGGCCCATGCAGCCCCAGCATTTT. This codes for CASRPMQPQHF.

The V and J genes are TRBV5-1 and TRBJ2-1, with unresolved D. The germline V gene encodes CDR1 SGHRS and CDR2 YFSETQ. This CDR3 has 14 amino acids. Trimming pared 7 bases from V and 0 bases from J, leaving 11 bases between. The CDR3 sequence is CASQQTNSYNEQFF. In DNA form, the CDR3 reads TGCGCCAGCCAACAAACTAACTCCTACAATGAGCAGTTCTTC.

The table lists this clone with a count of one. V usage is TRBV27 and J usage is TRBJ1-4, with 8 bases identical to TRBD1. CDR3 length equals 15 residues. Germline assignment: CDR1 MNHEY and CDR2 SMNVEV (reference sequence). J gave up 7 bases and V 6 bases, and 10 bases lay outside the gene matches. The CDR3 loop reads CASSPWGTGSEKLFF. The DNA of the CDR3 is TGTGCCAGCAGCCCATGGGGGACAGGCAGTGAAAAACTGTTTTTT.

The chain has TRBV28 and TRBJ1-1; 9 positions match TRBD1. V gave up 6 bases and J gave up 5 bases; unmatched junction bases: 4. CDR1 is MDHEN and CDR2 is SYDVKM in the germline V gene. CDR3 length: 13 amino acids. The CDR3 coding sequence is TGTGCCAGCAGGCACAGGGGGCGAACTGAAGCTTTCTTT. Translated: CASRHRGRTEAFF.

The chain joins TRBV2 to TRBJ2-7; 8 bases are shared with TRBD1. CDR1 and CDR2 (germline): SNHLY, FYNNEI. V dropped 11 bases and J dropped 0; count of bases not matched to a gene: 9. The CDR3 is 14 residues long. CDR3 protein: CASTRQGNSYEQYF. CDR3 nucleotides: TGTGCCTCCACAAGACAGGGGAACTCCTACGAGCAGTACTTC.

Note on this clone: Distinct nucleotide sequences in the sample also encode this CDR3. J is TRBJ2-1 and V is TRBV11-2; 11 nucleotides agree with TRBD2. The CDR3 has 15 residues. The J segment lost 3 bases and the V segment lost 4 bases, leaving 2 bases of the junction unmatched. Germline V gives CDR1 SGHAT, CDR2 FQNNGV. As DNA, the CDR3 is TGTGCCAGCAGCTCTACTAGCGGGAGCTACAATGAGCAGTTCTTC. Protein: CASSSTSGSYNEQFF.

This clone was detected ten times or more. The chain carries TRBV2 and TRBJ1-3, with a possible D match to TRBD1 (6 bases). The germline gives CDR1 SNHLY, CDR2 FYNNEI. CDR3 length: 16 amino acids. V gave up 8 bases and J gave up 0 bases, with 17 bases separating them. In nucleotides, the CDR3 is TGTGCCAGCGGACGACTTGGACAGAACTCTGGAAACACCATATATTTT. Amino acids: CASGRLGQNSGNTIYF.

This rearrangement joins TRBV11-2 to TRBJ1-5; tentative D call: TRBD1 (5 bases). CDR3 length: 15 residues. Germline CDR1 is SGHAT and CDR2 is FQNNGV. Trimming left V 0 bases short and J 7 bases short, with 13 bases between. This CDR3 is CASSLDFGASQPQHF. As DNA, the CDR3 is TGTGCCAGCAGCTTAGATTTCGGGGCATCCCAGCCCCAGCATTTT. The full variable domain, in which reference TRBV11-2 and TRBJ1-5 provide the parts outside the CDR3, is EAGVAQSPRYKIIEKRQSVAFWCNPISGHATLYWYQQILGQGPKLLIQFQNNGVVDDSQLPKDRFSAERLKGVDSTLKIQPAKLEDSAVYLCASSLDFGASQPQHFGDGTRLSIL.

In this sample, this clone turned up a few times. The chain links TRBV28 to TRBJ2-1, with 10 bases fitting TRBD2. The CDR3 is 14 amino acids. CDR1 and CDR2 from the germline V gene are MDHEN and SYDVKM. J gave up 7 bases and V 6 bases, and 6 bases lay outside the gene matches. The CDR3 nucleotides read TGTGCCAGCAGGTACACTAGCGGGATTAATGAGCAGTTCTTC. Its translation: CASRYTSGINEQFF.

This clone was seen ten or more times. The chain has TRBV6-1 and TRBJ2-5; 8 positions match TRBD1. Germline loops: CDR1 MNHNS, CDR2 SASEGT. The CDR3 sequence is 14 residues long. With V trimmed by 4 bases and J by 5 bases, 6 bases remained unmatched. CDR3 protein: CASSGRQGFETQYF. The CDR3 nucleotides are TGTGCCAGCAGTGGACGACAGGGGTTCGAGACCCAGTACTTC.